This T cell receptor beta chain originates from a study of PD-1 blockade in classical Hodgkin lymphoma. General observations from the study: Some patients began nivolumab under 1 year after ASCT. These patients were excluded from later analyses. Nothing has yet pinned down what causes the repertoire differences, possibly disease activity or prior therapy. When set against healthy donors, newly diagnosed patients were reported to show lower baseline TCR diversity.

Of note for this clone: As yet, its antigen is unknown.

Clones were read by immunoSEQ multiplex PCR, and TCRdb kept only the in-frame ones, dropping some. The data contain 25,000 to 35,000 clones, 85% of them singletons. Each patient relapsed following autologous stem cell transplantation, and prior brentuximab vedotin exposure differed. Negative selection with magnetic separation was used to purify CD4+ T cells from thawed PBMCs. The sequence was obtained from a human donor with classical Hodgkin lymphoma. This sample comprised CD4+ T cells from blood, obtained at baseline.

CDR3 in amino acids: CASSPPGSTNEKLFF. CDR3 sequence (DNA): TGTGCCAGCAGCCCGCCTGGCAGTACTAATGAAAAACTGTTTTTT. The genes are TRBV7-9 and TRBJ1-4, with no clear D. The CDR3 contains 15 residues. Germline V gene lookup returns CDR1 SEHNR and CDR2 FQNEAQ (reference sequence). The germline V and J ends were trimmed by 5 bases and 2 bases, with 12 bases remaining between them.